This T cell receptor (beta chain) was captured in a study of CD8 T cells in Susac syndrome. Trimming removed 5 bases at V and 2 bases at J, with 12 bases between. Germline loops: CDR1 LNHDA, CDR2 SQIVND (reference sequence). The CDR3 runs to 14 residues. Random-hexamer reverse transcription was applied to about 0.45 to 1 ug RNA. From the immunoSEQ multiplex PCR reads, TCRdb called clonotypes with MiXCR, one entry per CDR3 protein. The sample lists around 180,000 distinct CDR3 sequences, approximately 94% occurring once. The chain combines TRBV19 with TRBJ1-2; D is perhaps TRBD1 (5 bases). The TCR comes from a human donor with Susac syndrome. Source material: CD4+ T cells from PBMCs. For the CDR3, the DNA is TGTGCCAGTAGTGAAGGGACCGACAACTATGGCTACACCTTC. Amino acids: CASSEGTDNYGYTF.